Shown below are 22 T cell receptor beta chains from a single sample sequenced in a study of cytomegalovirus exposure and HLA in healthy donors. Primers included in the PCR were 60 Vbeta and 13 Jbeta primers. Libraries were prepared by immunoSEQ multiplex PCR; TCRdb keeps only in-frame clonotypes and omits some of them. This sample has around 170,000 clones, with 70% to 80% found just once. The specimen was PBMCs. These receptors were obtained from a male donor in good health and CMV-seronegative.

The chain is built from TRBV6-5 and TRBJ1-2; unclear D gene. The CDR3 loop spans 12 amino acids. Germline values: CDR1 MNHEY, CDR2 SVGAGI. The V gene lost 10 bases and the J gene lost 4 bases, with 13 bases spanning the gap. The CDR3, as DNA: TGTGCCACCAGCCCGGGTTCCTATGGCTACACCTTC. Amino acids: CATSPGSYGYTF.

The chain uses TRBV5-1 and TRBJ2-1; D call uncertain. CDR1 SGHRS and CDR2 YFSETQ come from the germline V gene. CDR3 length equals 14 residues. V lost 0 bases to trimming and J lost 5 bases, with 9 bases between them. DNA of the CDR3: TGCGCCAGCAGCTTGGACAGCCTTGACAATGAGCAGTTCTTC. Residues: CASSLDSLDNEQFF.

This clone appeared a single time. The gene calls are TRBV15 and TRBJ1-5; 9 positions match TRBD1. Germline-derived CDR1 and CDR2 are LNHNV and YYDKDF (reference sequence). Trimming removed 1 base from V and 3 bases from J; junction bases left unmatched: 4. This CDR3 spans 16 amino acids. The CDR3 spells CATSRAGTGNNQPQHF. CDR3 coding DNA: TGTGCCACCAGCAGAGCCGGGACAGGGAACAATCAGCCCCAGCATTTT.

The V and J genes are TRBV11-1 and TRBJ2-5; 14 nucleotides line up with TRBD2. This CDR3 is built from 16 residues. Germline lookup yields CDR1 SGHAT and CDR2 FQDESV (reference sequence). Trimming took 5 bases from V and 6 from J; bases not matched to a gene: 8. CDR3 bases: TGTGCCAGCAGCCTCCCGACTAGCGGGGGGGTAAAGACCCAGTACTTC. It specifies CASSLPTSGGVKTQYF.

The chain couples TRBV28 to TRBJ2-1; no firm D call. CDR1 and CDR2 (germline): MDHEN, SYDVKM. This CDR3 region has 16 residues. With 0 bases removed from V and 0 bases from J, the gap between germline ends came to 9 bases. CDR3 residues: CASSLWGLSSYNEQFF. The CDR3 DNA reads TGTGCCAGCAGTTTATGGGGCCTCAGCTCCTACAATGAGCAGTTCTTC.

The chain recombines TRBV27 with TRBJ2-5, with TRBD2 matching over 9 bases. V trimming: 3 bases; J trimming: 1 base; junction bases outside the gene matches: 3. Germline loops: CDR1 MNHEY, CDR2 SMNVEV (reference sequence). This CDR3 spans 15 amino acids. The CDR3 nucleotides read TGTGCCAGCAGTTTCTCTAGCGGGATCCAAGAGACCCAGTACTTC. This gives the protein CASSFSSGIQETQYF.

The chain employs TRBV9 and TRBJ1-4; D perhaps matches TRBD1 (5 bases). Deletions cut 3 bases from V and 3 bases from J, with 15 bases between. This CDR3 has 16 amino acids. Germline-derived CDR1 and CDR2 are SGDLS and YYNGEE. The CDR3 region has the DNA TGTGCCAGCAGCGCCTTAGGAGCCAGGGCTAATGAAAAACTGTTTTTT. Its protein is CASSALGARANEKLFF. Supplemented by reference TRBV9 and TRBJ1-4, the full variable domain reads DSGVTQTPKHLITATGQRVTLRCSPRSGDLSVYWYQQSLDQGLQFLIQYYNGEERAKGNILERFSAQQFPDLHSELNLSSLELGDSALYFCASSALGARANEKLFFGSGTQLSVL.

This sequence joins TRBV9 and TRBJ1-4; 11 positions match TRBD1. V shed 1 base, J shed 7 bases, and the junction held 6 bases outside the gene matches. Germline V lookup: CDR1 SGDLS, CDR2 YYNGEE. The CDR3 is 16 amino acids. CDR3 DNA sequence: TGTGCCAGCAGCGTAAACAAGGGGACAGGGGGTGAAAAACTGTTTTTT. As protein: CASSVNKGTGGEKLFF.

The rearrangement links TRBV7-2 to TRBJ1-5; the D is unclear. The CDR3 is 13 residues long. The V end lost 5 bases, the J end lost 4 bases, and 9 bases lay between the germline ends. CDR1 is SGHTA and CDR2 is FQGNSA in the germline V gene. The CDR3 loop is CASSTRTNQPQHF. The CDR3 DNA reads TGTGCCAGCAGCACCCGGACTAATCAGCCCCAGCATTTT.

The rearrangement uses TRBV29-1 and TRBJ1-1, with unresolved D. V lost 0 bases to trimming and J lost 3 bases, with 8 bases between them. Germline V gives CDR1 SQVTM, CDR2 ANQGSEA. CDR3 length: 13 residues. The CDR3 loop is CSVEDYSYTEAFF. The DNA of the CDR3 is TGCAGCGTTGAAGATTACAGCTACACTGAAGCTTTCTTT. The full variable domain, with the rest looked up from reference TRBV29-1 and TRBJ1-1, is SAVISQKPSRDICQRGTSLTIQCQVDSQVTMMFWYRQQPGQSLTLIATANQGSEATYESGFVIDKFPISRPNLTFSTLTVSNMSPEDSSIYLCSVEDYSYTEAFFGQGTRLTVV.

The rearrangement joins TRBV25-1 to TRBJ1-6; D may be TRBD1 (6 bases). Trimming cost V 8 bases and J 0 bases, with 8 bases left between them. The CDR3 length is 14 residues. Germline values: CDR1 MGHDK, CDR2 SYGVNS. The CDR3 reads CASGQSSYNSPLHF. DNA of the CDR3: TGTGCCAGCGGACAGAGCTCCTATAATTCACCCCTCCACTTT. Full variable domain (outside the CDR3, taken from reference TRBV25-1 and TRBJ1-6): EADIYQTPRYLVIGTGKKITLECSQTMGHDKMYWYQQDPGMELHLIHYSYGVNSTEKGDLSSESTVSRIRTEHFPLTLESARPSHTSQYLCASGQSSYNSPLHFGNGTRLTVT.

The chain couples TRBV5-1 to TRBJ2-2, with 11 nucleotides matching TRBD2. CDR3 length equals 16 residues. The germline V gene encodes CDR1 SGHRS and CDR2 YFSETQ. With V trimmed by 4 bases and J by 1 base, 3 bases remained unmatched. In nucleotides, the CDR3 is TGCGCCAGCAGCCAGGGGACTAGCGGGAACACCGGGGAGCTGTTTTTT. Amino acid sequence: CASSQGTSGNTGELFF.

V and J are TRBV12-5 and TRBJ2-5, with 8 positions matching TRBD2. CDR1 is LGHNT and CDR2 is FRNRAP in the germline V gene. V lost 7 bases to trimming and J lost 7 bases; unmatched junction nucleotides: 8. This CDR3 has 13 amino acids. The CDR3 loop reads CASEAGAGGTQYF. DNA for the CDR3: TGTGCTAGTGAAGCGGGGGCCGGGGGGACCCAGTACTTC. Full variable domain (remainder filled in from reference TRBV12-5 and TRBJ2-5): DARVTQTPRHKVTEMGQEVTMRCQPILGHNTVFWYRQTMMQGLELLAYFRNRAPLDDSGMPKDRFSAEMPDATLATLKIQPSEPRDSAVYFCASEAGAGGTQYFGPGTRLLVL.

This clone came up a few times. The V and J genes are TRBV10-3 and TRBJ1-2; D is unclear. Trimming took 6 bases from V and 4 from J, leaving 18 bases between them. The CDR3 spans 15 residues. CDR1 and CDR2 (germline): ENHRY, SYGVKD. CDR3 sequence (DNA): TGTGCCATCAGGCCGGGAGAAACTAATGGCTATGGCTACACCTTC. It is translated as CAIRPGETNGYGYTF.

The chain joins TRBV10-3 to TRBJ1-5; D is possibly TRBD1 (5 bases). V was shortened by 6 bases and J by 4 bases, with 10 bases between the two germline ends. Germline V lookup: CDR1 ENHRY, CDR2 SYGVKD. The CDR3 has 13 amino acids. The CDR3 spells CAISGGGNQPQHF. DNA of the CDR3: TGTGCCATCAGCGGGGGGGGAAATCAGCCCCAGCATTTT.

This clone has just a few counts. The V call is TRBV9, the J call TRBJ2-3; 9 bases align to TRBD2. This CDR3 contains 16 residues. CDR1 and CDR2 (germline): SGDLS, YYNGEE. V shed 4 bases and J 2 bases; nucleotides not matched to a gene: 8. This chain's CDR3 is CASSLDLAGFTDTQYF. CDR3 DNA: TGTGCCAGCAGCCTAGACCTAGCGGGGTTCACAGATACGCAGTATTTT.

A single count supports this clone. This chain joins TRBV29-1 and TRBJ2-2, with 9 positions matching TRBD1. J gave up 4 bases and V 7 bases, and 7 bases lay outside the gene matches. This CDR3 is 14 amino acids long. Germline lookup yields CDR1 SQVTM and CDR2 ANQGSEA. CDR3 in DNA: TGCAGCGCTAGACAGGGGGTAGGCACCGGGGAGCTGTTTTTT. Protein product: CSARQGVGTGELFF.

J is TRBJ2-7 and V is TRBV7-3, with a weak D call TRBD1 (6 bases). The CDR3 sequence is 15 residues long. V dropped 5 bases and J dropped 2 bases, with 16 bases sitting between them. Germline values: CDR1 SGHTA, CDR2 FQGTGA. The CDR3 bases are TGTGCCAGCAGCCCTAAACGGGACATGCCCTACGAGCAGTACTTC. It codes for CASSPKRDMPYEQYF.

This clone was seen only a few times. This rearrangement joins TRBV9 to TRBJ2-2; TRBD2 is a possible D gene (5 bases). V gave up 4 bases and J gave up 1 base, with 11 bases separating them. The CDR3 consists of 15 residues. CDR1 SGDLS and CDR2 YYNGEE come from the germline V gene. In nucleotides, the CDR3 is TGTGCCAGCAGCTCAAGCGGAAGGAACACCGGGGAGCTGTTTTTT. Amino acid sequence: CASSSSGRNTGELFF.

This clone was counted once. This rearrangement joins TRBV6-6 to TRBJ1-1, with 7 positions matching TRBD1. From germline, CDR1 is MNHNY and CDR2 SVGAGI (reference sequence). The J segment lost 4 bases and the V segment lost 6 bases, leaving 5 bases of the junction unmatched. The CDR3 consists of 13 residues. CDR3 loop: CASSPGTATEAFF. The CDR3 DNA sequence: TGTGCCAGCAGCCCAGGGACAGCCACTGAAGCTTTCTTT.

The J gene is TRBJ2-5, the V gene TRBV6-5, with a weak D call TRBD1 (6 bases). Germline loops: CDR1 MNHEY, CDR2 SVGAGI. This CDR3 has 13 residues. V lost 4 bases and J lost 3, with 9 bases in between. CDR3 amino acids: CASSFQGKETQYF. CDR3 coding DNA: TGTGCCAGCAGTTTCCAGGGGAAAGAGACCCAGTACTTC.

The chain employs TRBV27 and TRBJ2-5, with D perhaps matching TRBD2 (6 bases). The CDR3 contains 15 residues. V shed 6 bases and J shed 0 bases, with 14 bases lying between them. Germline CDR1 MNHEY, CDR2 SMNVEV (reference sequence). The CDR3 sequence is CASSLYSGDQETQYF. CDR3 coding DNA: TGTGCCAGCAGCCTTTATAGCGGCGACCAAGAGACCCAGTACTTC.